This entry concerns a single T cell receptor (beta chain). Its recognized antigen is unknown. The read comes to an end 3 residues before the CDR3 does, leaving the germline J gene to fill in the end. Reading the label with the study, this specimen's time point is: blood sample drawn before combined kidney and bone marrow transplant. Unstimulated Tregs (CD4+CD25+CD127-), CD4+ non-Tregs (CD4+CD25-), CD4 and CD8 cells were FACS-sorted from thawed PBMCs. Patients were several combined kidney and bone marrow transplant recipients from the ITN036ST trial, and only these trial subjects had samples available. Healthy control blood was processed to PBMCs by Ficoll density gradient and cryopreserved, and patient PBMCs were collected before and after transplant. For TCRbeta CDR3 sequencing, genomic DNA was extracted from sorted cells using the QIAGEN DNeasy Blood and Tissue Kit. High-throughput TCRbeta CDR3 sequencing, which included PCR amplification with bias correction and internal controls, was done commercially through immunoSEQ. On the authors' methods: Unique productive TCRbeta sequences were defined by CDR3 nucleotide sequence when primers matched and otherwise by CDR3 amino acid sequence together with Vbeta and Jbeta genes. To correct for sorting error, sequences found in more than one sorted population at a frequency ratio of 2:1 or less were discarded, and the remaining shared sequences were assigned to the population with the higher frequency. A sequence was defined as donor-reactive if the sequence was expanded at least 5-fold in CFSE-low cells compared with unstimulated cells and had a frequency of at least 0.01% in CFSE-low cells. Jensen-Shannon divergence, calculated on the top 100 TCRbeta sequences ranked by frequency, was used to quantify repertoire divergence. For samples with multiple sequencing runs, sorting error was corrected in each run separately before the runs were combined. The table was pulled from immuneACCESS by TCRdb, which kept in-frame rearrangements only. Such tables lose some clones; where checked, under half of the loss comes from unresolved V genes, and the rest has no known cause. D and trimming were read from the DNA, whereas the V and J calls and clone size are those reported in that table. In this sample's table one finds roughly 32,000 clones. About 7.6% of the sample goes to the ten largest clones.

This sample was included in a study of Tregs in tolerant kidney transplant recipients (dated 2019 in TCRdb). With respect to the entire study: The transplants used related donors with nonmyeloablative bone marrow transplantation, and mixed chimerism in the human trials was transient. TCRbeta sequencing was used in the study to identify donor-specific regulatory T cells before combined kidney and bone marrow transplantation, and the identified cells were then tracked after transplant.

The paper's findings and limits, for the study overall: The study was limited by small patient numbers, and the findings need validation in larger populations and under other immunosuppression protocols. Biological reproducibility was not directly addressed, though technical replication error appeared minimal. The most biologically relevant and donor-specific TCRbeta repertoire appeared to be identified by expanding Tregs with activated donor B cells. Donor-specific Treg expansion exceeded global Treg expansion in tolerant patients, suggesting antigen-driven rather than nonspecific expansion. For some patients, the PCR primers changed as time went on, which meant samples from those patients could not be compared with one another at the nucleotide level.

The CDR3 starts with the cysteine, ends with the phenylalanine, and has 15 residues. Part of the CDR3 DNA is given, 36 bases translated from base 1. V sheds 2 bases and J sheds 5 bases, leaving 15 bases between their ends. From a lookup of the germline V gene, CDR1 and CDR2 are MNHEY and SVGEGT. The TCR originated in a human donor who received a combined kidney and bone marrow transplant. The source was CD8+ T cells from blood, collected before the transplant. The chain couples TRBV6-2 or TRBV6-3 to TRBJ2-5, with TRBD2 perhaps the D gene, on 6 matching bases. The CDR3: CASSYGAGGDETQYF. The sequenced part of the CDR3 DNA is TGTGCCAGCAGTTACGGGGCAGGAGGGGATGAGACC.